This entry describes one T cell receptor beta chain. What it binds is not known. RNA was extracted from bulk tissue without any cell sorting. More than 3 cm separated this lung sample from the edge of the tumor. The data were obtained in a study of tumor and adjacent non-tumor tissue in lung cancer. This CDR3 is built from 16 residues. Germline V gene sequence: CDR1 MNHNS, CDR2 SASEGT. V was cut by 6 bases and J by 3 bases, with 21 bases left in between. Three rounds of nested PCR, following a modified ARM-PCR protocol, produced the TCRbeta library. Using its own MiXCR run on the multiplex PCR reads, TCRdb lists one record per CDR3 protein. The sample lists around 99,000 distinct CDR3 sequences, 60% to 65% occurring once. Study observations and caveats: Top 100 clones took a larger repertoire share in normal lung.

The sequencing sample was made of distant non-tumor lung tissue. The clonotype was recovered from a man aged 55 to 70 with non-small cell lung cancer. This rearrangement joins TRBV6-1 to TRBJ2-7, with a tentative D call TRBD2 (5 bases). The CDR3 loop is CASSRGSGPSDYEQYF. The CDR3 DNA follows: TGTGCCAGCAGCCGGGGTAGTGGTCCCAGCGACTACGAGCAGTACTTC.